This T cell receptor (beta chain) was found in a study of blood T cell repertoires in COVID-19. Study-level background: COVID-19 samples collected from the United States, Italy and Spain covered acute and convalescent phases. In each case, the material was cDNA or gDNA derived from T cells, B-cell-depleted T cells, or PBMCs.

About this clone itself: The same CDR3 arises from other DNA sequences in this sample as well.

Under the authors' procedure: Amplification of reference gene primers was used by the study to estimate nucleated cell counts. The table came from immunoSEQ multiplex PCR; TCRdb's copy has only in-frame clones and leaves some out. D and trimming were read from the DNA, whereas the V and J calls and clone size are those reported in that table. The sample consists of about 240,000 clones, approximately 83% of them appearing once. Germline loops: CDR1 SGHRS, CDR2 YFSETQ. This CDR3 is built from 14 residues. V was pared by 0 bases and J by 1 base, with 7 bases between. V gene TRBV5-1 combines with J gene TRBJ1-1; no clear D. The sequence came from a woman aged 80 or older with acute or convalescent COVID-19. Input material: peripheral blood. The DNA of the CDR3 is TGCGCCAGCAGCTTGGCCGGTGGGAACACTGAAGCTTTCTTT. Protein: CASSLAGGNTEAFF.